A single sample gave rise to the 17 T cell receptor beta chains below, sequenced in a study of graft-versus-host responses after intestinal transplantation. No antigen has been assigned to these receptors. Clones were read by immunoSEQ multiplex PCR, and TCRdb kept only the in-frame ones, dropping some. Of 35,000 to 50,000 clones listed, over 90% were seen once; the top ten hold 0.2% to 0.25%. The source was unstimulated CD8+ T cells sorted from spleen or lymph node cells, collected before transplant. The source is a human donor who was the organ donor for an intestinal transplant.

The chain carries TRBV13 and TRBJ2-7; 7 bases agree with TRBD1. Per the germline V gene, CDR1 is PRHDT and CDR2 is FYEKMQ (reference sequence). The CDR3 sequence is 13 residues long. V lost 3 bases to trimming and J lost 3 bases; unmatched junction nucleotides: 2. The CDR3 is CASSFQGDYEQYF. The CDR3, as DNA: TGTGCCAGCAGCTTTCAGGGGGACTACGAGCAGTACTTC.

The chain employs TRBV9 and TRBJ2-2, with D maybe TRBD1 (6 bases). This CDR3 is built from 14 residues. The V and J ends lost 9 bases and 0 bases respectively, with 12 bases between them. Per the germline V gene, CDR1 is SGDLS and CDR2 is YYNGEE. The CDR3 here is CATRQAANTGELFF. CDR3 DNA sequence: TGTGCCACCCGACAGGCCGCGAACACCGGGGAGCTGTTTTTT.

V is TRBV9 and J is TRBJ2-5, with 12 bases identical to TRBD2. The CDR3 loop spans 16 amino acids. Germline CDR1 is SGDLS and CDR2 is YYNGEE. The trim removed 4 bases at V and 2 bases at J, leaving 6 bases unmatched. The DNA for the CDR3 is TGTGCCAGCAGCCCTCGACTAGCGGGGGTACAAGAGACCCAGTACTTC. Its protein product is CASSPRLAGVQETQYF.

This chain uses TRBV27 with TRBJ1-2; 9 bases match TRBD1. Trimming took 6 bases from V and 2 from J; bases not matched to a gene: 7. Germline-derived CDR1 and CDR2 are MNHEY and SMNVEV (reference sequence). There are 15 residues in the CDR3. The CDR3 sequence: CASSSTGGNNYGYTF. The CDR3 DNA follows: TGTGCCAGCAGCTCGACAGGGGGGAACAACTATGGCTACACCTTC.

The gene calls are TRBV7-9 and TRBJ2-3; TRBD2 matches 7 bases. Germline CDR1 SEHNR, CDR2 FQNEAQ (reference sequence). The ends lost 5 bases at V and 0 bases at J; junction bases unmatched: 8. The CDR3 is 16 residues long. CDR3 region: CASSLLSGDSTDTQYF. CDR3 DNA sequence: TGTGCCAGCAGCCTACTCAGCGGGGATAGCACAGATACGCAGTATTTT. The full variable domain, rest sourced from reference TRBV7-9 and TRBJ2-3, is DTGVSQNPRHKITKRGQNVTFRCDPISEHNRLYWYRQTLGQGPEFLTYFQNEAQLEKSRLLSDRFSAERPKGSFSTLEIQRTEQGDSAMYLCASSLLSGDSTDTQYFGPGTRLTVL.

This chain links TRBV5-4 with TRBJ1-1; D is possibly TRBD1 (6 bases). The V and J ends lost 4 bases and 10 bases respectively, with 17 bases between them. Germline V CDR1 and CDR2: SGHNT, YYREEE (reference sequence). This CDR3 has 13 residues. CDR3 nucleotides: TGTGCCAGCAGCACCACAGGGAAGTTGGGAGCTTTCTTT. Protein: CASSTTGKLGAFF.

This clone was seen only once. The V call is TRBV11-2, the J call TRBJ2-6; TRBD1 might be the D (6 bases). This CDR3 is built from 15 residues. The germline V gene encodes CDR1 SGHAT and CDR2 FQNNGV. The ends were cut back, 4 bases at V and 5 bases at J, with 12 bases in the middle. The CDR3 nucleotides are TGTGCCAGCAGCTATCAGGGGATTCGGGCCAACGTCCTGACTTTC. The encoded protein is CASSYQGIRANVLTF. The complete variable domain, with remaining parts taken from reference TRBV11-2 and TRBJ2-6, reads EAGVAQSPRYKIIEKRQSVAFWCNPISGHATLYWYQQILGQGPKLLIQFQNNGVVDDSQLPKDRFSAERLKGVDSTLKIQPAKLEDSAVYLCASSYQGIRANVLTFGAGSRLTVL.

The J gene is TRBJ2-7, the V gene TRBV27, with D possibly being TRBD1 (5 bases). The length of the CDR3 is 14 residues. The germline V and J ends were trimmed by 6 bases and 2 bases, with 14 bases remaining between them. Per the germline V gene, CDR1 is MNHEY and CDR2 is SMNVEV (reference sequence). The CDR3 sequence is CASRGIRDAYEQYF. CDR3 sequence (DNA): TGTGCCAGCAGGGGAATCAGGGATGCCTACGAGCAGTACTTC.

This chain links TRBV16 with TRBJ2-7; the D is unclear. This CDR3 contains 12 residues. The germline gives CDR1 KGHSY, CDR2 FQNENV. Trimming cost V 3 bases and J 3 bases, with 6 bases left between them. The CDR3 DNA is TGTGCCAGCAGCCATGGCTTCTACGAGCAGTACTTC. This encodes CASSHGFYEQYF.

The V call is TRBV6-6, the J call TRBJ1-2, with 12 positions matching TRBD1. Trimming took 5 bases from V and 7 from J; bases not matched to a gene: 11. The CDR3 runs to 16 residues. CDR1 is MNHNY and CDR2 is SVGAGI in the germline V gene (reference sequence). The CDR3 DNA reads TGTGCCAGCAGTGCCGACGCGGGGGACAGGGGGCTTGGCTACACCTTC. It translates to CASSADAGDRGLGYTF.

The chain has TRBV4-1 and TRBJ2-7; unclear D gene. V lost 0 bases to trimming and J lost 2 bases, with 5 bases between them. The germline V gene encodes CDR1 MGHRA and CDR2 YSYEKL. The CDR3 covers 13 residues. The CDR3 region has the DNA TGCGCCAGCAGCCAAGAAACCACCTACGAGCAGTACTTC. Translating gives CASSQETTYEQYF.

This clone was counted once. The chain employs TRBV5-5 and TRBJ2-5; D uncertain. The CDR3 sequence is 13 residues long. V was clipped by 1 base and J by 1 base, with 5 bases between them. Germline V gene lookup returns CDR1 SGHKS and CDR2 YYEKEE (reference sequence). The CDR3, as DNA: TGTGCCAGCAGCTTGCACCCCCAAGAGACCCAGTACTTC. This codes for CASSLHPQETQYF.

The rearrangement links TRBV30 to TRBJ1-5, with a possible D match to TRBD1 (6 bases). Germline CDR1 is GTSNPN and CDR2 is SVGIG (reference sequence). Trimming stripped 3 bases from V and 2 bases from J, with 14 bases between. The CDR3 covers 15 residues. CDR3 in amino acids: CAWSPGVAGNQPQHF. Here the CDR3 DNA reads TGTGCCTGGAGCCCAGGGGTCGCGGGCAATCAGCCCCAGCATTTT.

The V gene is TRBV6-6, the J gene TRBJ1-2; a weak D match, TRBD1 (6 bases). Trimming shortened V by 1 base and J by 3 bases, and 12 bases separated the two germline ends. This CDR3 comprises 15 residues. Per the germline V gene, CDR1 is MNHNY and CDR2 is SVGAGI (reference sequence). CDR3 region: CASSYFPGVDYGYTF. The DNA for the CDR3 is TGTGCCAGCAGTTACTTTCCAGGGGTGGACTATGGCTACACCTTC.

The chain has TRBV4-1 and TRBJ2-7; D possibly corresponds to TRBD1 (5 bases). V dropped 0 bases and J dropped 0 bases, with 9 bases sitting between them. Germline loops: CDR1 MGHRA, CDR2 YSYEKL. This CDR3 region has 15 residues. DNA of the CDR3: TGCGCCAGCAGCCAAGAGCAGGGCAGCTCCTACGAGCAGTACTTC. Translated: CASSQEQGSSYEQYF.

CDR3 nucleotides: TGTGCCAGCAGTTACGAGACCTCTAGCACAGATACGCAGTATTTT. This encodes CASSYETSSTDTQYF. This rearrangement joins TRBV6-6 to TRBJ2-3, with D uncertain. Germline V gene sequence: CDR1 MNHNY, CDR2 SVGAGI (reference sequence). V was cut by 2 bases and J by 0 bases, with 9 bases left in between. The CDR3 runs 15 residues.

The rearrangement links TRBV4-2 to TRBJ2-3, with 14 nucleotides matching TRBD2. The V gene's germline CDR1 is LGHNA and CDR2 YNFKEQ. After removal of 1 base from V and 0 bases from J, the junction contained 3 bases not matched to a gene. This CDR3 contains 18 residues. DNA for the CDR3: TGTGCCAGCAGCCAAGGACTAGCGGGGGGGCCTAGCACAGATACGCAGTATTTT. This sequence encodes CASSQGLAGGPSTDTQYF.